A selection of T cell receptor beta chains follows, all from one sample in a study of blood T cell repertoires in COVID-19. Repertoires were generated with immunoSEQ multiplex PCR, while TCRdb's copy carries only in-frame clones and drops some. Of around 130,000 clones listed, around nine tenths are singletons. The specimen was peripheral blood. Source of these receptors: a woman between 50 and 59 years old with acute or convalescent COVID-19. Each CDR3 is given with its conserved first and last residue. Each record gives: D gene, J gene, clone size, V gene, CDR3 DNA, CDR3 protein. A D gene is named only where the DNA matches it firmly. Rows give clone size only sometimes, using once, few, many, or a class for an expanded clone.

D gene: -
J gene: TRBJ2-7
clone size: few
V gene: TRBV18
CDR3 DNA: TGTGCCAGCTCACCACCCGACAGCAACCGCACGACATTTTACGAGCAGTACTTC
CDR3 protein: CASSPPDSNRTTFYEQYF

D gene: -
J gene: TRBJ1-5
clone size: -
V gene: TRBV19
CDR3 DNA: TGTGCCAGTAGACAGGAGAACAATCAGCCCCAGCATTTT
CDR3 protein: CASRQENNQPQHF

D gene: -
J gene: TRBJ1-2
clone size: once
V gene: TRBV19
CDR3 DNA: TGTGCCAGTAGTATTCGTCTTGAGGGCGGGGGCTCTGGCTACACCTTC
CDR3 protein: CASSIRLEGGGSGYTF

D gene: TRBD2
J gene: TRBJ2-3
clone size: -
V gene: TRBV5-7
CDR3 DNA: TGTGCCAGCAGCAACTTAGCGGGATCAGTCACAGATACGCAGTATTTT
CDR3 protein: CASSNLAGSVTDTQYF

D gene: TRBD2
J gene: TRBJ2-3
clone size: few
V gene: TRBV2
CDR3 DNA: TGTGCCAGCAGAGTACTAGCGGGGGTCTCAGATACGCAGTATTTT
CDR3 protein: CASRVLAGVSDTQYF

D gene: -
J gene: TRBJ1-2
clone size: -
V gene: TRBV12-3/TRBV12-4
CDR3 DNA: TGTGCCAGCAGTGGGGAGGGCCCGGGGTACACCTTC
CDR3 protein: CASSGEGPGYTF

D gene: TRBD2
J gene: TRBJ2-1
clone size: -
V gene: TRBV5-6
CDR3 DNA: TGTGCCAGCAGCTTCGGTTGGACTAGCGACAATGAGCAGTTCTTC
CDR3 protein: CASSFGWTSDNEQFF

D gene: -
J gene: TRBJ2-1
clone size: -
V gene: TRBV5-1
CDR3 DNA: TGCGCCAGCAGCTTGACAGGGTTAGGTTACAATGAGCAGTTCTTC
CDR3 protein: CASSLTGLGYNEQFF

D gene: TRBD2
J gene: TRBJ2-2
clone size: -
V gene: TRBV4-3
CDR3 DNA: TGCGCCAGCAGCCAAGGGGAGGGAGAGGCCGGGGAGCTGTTTTTT
CDR3 protein: CASSQGEGEAGELFF

D gene: TRBD1
J gene: TRBJ2-7
clone size: -
V gene: TRBV27
CDR3 DNA: TGTGCCAGCAGTTTTTGGGACAGTTCCTACGAGCAGTACTTC
CDR3 protein: CASSFWDSSYEQYF

D gene: -
J gene: TRBJ1-2
clone size: few
V gene: TRBV6-5
CDR3 DNA: TGTGCCAGCAGTTCTTTAACTTTGACAGATACCTATGGCTACACCTTC
CDR3 protein: CASSSLTLTDTYGYTF

D gene: -
J gene: TRBJ1-3
clone size: -
V gene: TRBV29-1
CDR3 DNA: TGCAGCGCCCAGGACAGTCCTGGAAACACCATATATTTT
CDR3 protein: CSAQDSPGNTIYF

D gene: -
J gene: TRBJ2-1
clone size: -
V gene: TRBV4-3
CDR3 DNA: TGCGCCAGCAGCCAAGGATTCTTAACATCCTACAATGAGCAGTTCTTC
CDR3 protein: CASSQGFLTSYNEQFF

D gene: TRBD2
J gene: TRBJ2-1
clone size: -
V gene: TRBV7-6
CDR3 DNA: TGTGCCAGCACTAGCGGGCTCTACAATGAGCAGTTCTTC
CDR3 protein: CASTSGLYNEQFF

D gene: TRBD1
J gene: TRBJ2-2
clone size: -
V gene: TRBV18
CDR3 DNA: TGTGCCAGCTCAGCGACAGGGCCGGCCACCGGGGAGCTGTTTTTT
CDR3 protein: CASSATGPATGELFF

D gene: -
J gene: TRBJ1-3
clone size: -
V gene: TRBV5-1
CDR3 DNA: TGCGCCAGCAGCCCAGGGAAGCCTGGAAACACCATATATTTT
CDR3 protein: CASSPGKPGNTIYF

D gene: TRBD1
J gene: TRBJ1-5
clone size: -
V gene: TRBV2
CDR3 DNA: TGTGCCAGCAGAGTTACAGGGGATAGCAATCAGCCCCAGCATTTT
CDR3 protein: CASRVTGDSNQPQHF

D gene: -
J gene: TRBJ1-5
clone size: once
V gene: TRBV7-2
CDR3 DNA: TGTGCCAGCAGCTTAGGCCCATCGAGGGGGCAGCCCCAGCATTTT
CDR3 protein: CASSLGPSRGQPQHF

D gene: TRBD1
J gene: TRBJ1-2
clone size: medium-sized
V gene: TRBV4-2
CDR3 DNA: TGTGCCAGCAGCGTGCCGGACAGGGGGGACGGCTACACCTTC
CDR3 protein: CASSVPDRGDGYTF

D gene: -
J gene: TRBJ1-1
clone size: -
V gene: TRBV10-2
CDR3 DNA: TGCGCCAGCAGTGAAGGAGGGACTGAAGCTTTCTTT
CDR3 protein: CASSEGGTEAFF

D gene: TRBD1
J gene: TRBJ1-4
clone size: many
V gene: TRBV15
CDR3 DNA: TGTGCCACCAGCGGAGCCTCCGGGACAGGGAATGAAAAACTGTTTTTT
CDR3 protein: CATSGASGTGNEKLFF

D gene: TRBD2
J gene: TRBJ2-2
clone size: -
V gene: TRBV14
CDR3 DNA: TGTGCCAGCAGCCCCTCGATGGCTAGCGGGGGCCCCGGGGAGCTGTTTTTT
CDR3 protein: CASSPSMASGGPGELFF

D gene: -
J gene: TRBJ1-2
clone size: -
V gene: TRBV9
CDR3 DNA: TGTGCCAGCAGCACCTCGAGACAGAACTTTAACTATGGCTACACCTTC
CDR3 protein: CASSTSRQNFNYGYTF

D gene: TRBD1
J gene: TRBJ1-1
clone size: -
V gene: TRBV6-2/TRBV6-3
CDR3 DNA: TGTGCCAGCAGTTTAGGGAACAGGGGGCGGACTGAAGCTTTCTTT
CDR3 protein: CASSLGNRGRTEAFF

D gene: -
J gene: TRBJ2-2
clone size: -
V gene: TRBV9
CDR3 DNA: TGTGCCAGCAGCGGTGGCGACGGGGGTAAGGTCGTCCCCGGGGAGCTGTTTTTT
CDR3 protein: CASSGGDGGKVVPGELFF

D gene: -
J gene: TRBJ2-3
clone size: -
V gene: TRBV18
CDR3 DNA: TGTGCCAGCTCTGGAGCCACAGATACGCAGTATTTT
CDR3 protein: CASSGATDTQYF

D gene: -
J gene: TRBJ1-1
clone size: -
V gene: TRBV24-1
CDR3 DNA: TGTGCCACCAGTGACCCCGACAGCACTGAAGCTTTCTTT
CDR3 protein: CATSDPDSTEAFF

D gene: -
J gene: TRBJ1-2
clone size: -
V gene: TRBV2
CDR3 DNA: TGTGCCAGCAGTGGAGGCAGGGGCCGCCGAAACTATGGCTACACCTTC
CDR3 protein: CASSGGRGRRNYGYTF

D gene: TRBD1
J gene: TRBJ2-3
clone size: -
V gene: TRBV4-3
CDR3 DNA: TGCGCCAGCAGCCAGGGCAGCGGACAGGGAGCAGATACGCAGTATTTT
CDR3 protein: CASSQGSGQGADTQYF

D gene: -
J gene: TRBJ1-4
clone size: few
V gene: TRBV19
CDR3 DNA: TGTGCCAGTAGTCGCCGCGGGGAACGGGGCGAAAAACTGTTTTTT
CDR3 protein: CASSRRGERGEKLFF

D gene: TRBD1
J gene: TRBJ1-1
clone size: few
V gene: TRBV7-8
CDR3 DNA: TGTGCCAGCAGCCTTTTCACAGGGGGCGCGAACACTGAAGCTTTCTTT
CDR3 protein: CASSLFTGGANTEAFF

D gene: TRBD2
J gene: TRBJ2-2
clone size: few
V gene: TRBV6-5
CDR3 DNA: TGTGCCAGCAAGACTAGCGGGTTCACCGGGGAGCTGTTTTTT
CDR3 protein: CASKTSGFTGELFF

D gene: -
J gene: TRBJ2-5
clone size: -
V gene: TRBV20-1
CDR3 DNA: TGCAGTGCTCACACGGGGGAGACCCAGTACTTC
CDR3 protein: CSAHTGETQYF

D gene: TRBD2
J gene: TRBJ2-1
clone size: few
V gene: TRBV2
CDR3 DNA: TGTGCCAGCACAGAGCTAGCGGACAATGAGCAGTTCTTC
CDR3 protein: CASTELADNEQFF

D gene: -
J gene: TRBJ1-2
clone size: -
V gene: TRBV5-4
CDR3 DNA: TGTGCCAGCAGCTTGTTACAGAGGGCACGGTATGGCTACACCTTC
CDR3 protein: CASSLLQRARYGYTF

D gene: TRBD1
J gene: TRBJ2-5
clone size: few
V gene: TRBV5-1
CDR3 DNA: TGCGCCAGCAGAACAGGGGGACCGTTGGAGACCCAGTACTTC
CDR3 protein: CASRTGGPLETQYF

D gene: TRBD1
J gene: TRBJ2-2
clone size: -
V gene: TRBV7-3
CDR3 DNA: TGTGCCAGCAGCCTACAAGGGAACAGGGGCGGGGAGCTGTTTTTT
CDR3 protein: CASSLQGNRGGELFF

D gene: TRBD1
J gene: TRBJ1-2
clone size: -
V gene: TRBV5-5
CDR3 DNA: TGTGCCAGCAGCTTGCGGACAGGGGGAGGCTACACCTTC
CDR3 protein: CASSLRTGGGYTF

D gene: TRBD1
J gene: TRBJ2-7
clone size: -
V gene: TRBV7-9
CDR3 DNA: TGTGCCAGCAGCTCCACAGAACTGACAGGGGTGTACGAGCAGTACTTC
CDR3 protein: CASSSTELTGVYEQYF

D gene: TRBD1
J gene: TRBJ1-4
clone size: -
V gene: TRBV5-5
CDR3 DNA: TGTGCCAGCAGAGACCCGACAGGGGCGAATGAAAAACTGTTTTTT
CDR3 protein: CASRDPTGANEKLFF

D gene: TRBD2
J gene: TRBJ2-5
clone size: -
V gene: TRBV16
CDR3 DNA: TGTGCCAGCAGCCAGGGGAAGCGGGGGGCGCAAGAGACCCAGTACTTC
CDR3 protein: CASSQGKRGAQETQYF

D gene: -
J gene: TRBJ1-2
clone size: -
V gene: TRBV5-1
CDR3 DNA: TGCGCCAGCAGCTTGTCAATCGCAGGAGGCTACACCTTC
CDR3 protein: CASSLSIAGGYTF

D gene: TRBD2
J gene: TRBJ2-1
clone size: -
V gene: TRBV7-2
CDR3 DNA: TGTGCCAGCAGCTCGGGACTAGCGAGGCAGTTCTTC
CDR3 protein: CASSSGLARQFF

D gene: -
J gene: TRBJ2-3
clone size: -
V gene: TRBV30
CDR3 DNA: TGTGCCTGGAGCCCCCAGGATACGCAGTATTTT
CDR3 protein: CAWSPQDTQYF

D gene: TRBD1
J gene: TRBJ1-6
clone size: few
V gene: TRBV5-6
CDR3 DNA: TGTGCCAGCAGCTCGGACAGGGGTGGTTCACCCCTCCACTTT
CDR3 protein: CASSSDRGGSPLHF

D gene: -
J gene: TRBJ2-3
clone size: -
V gene: TRBV9
CDR3 DNA: TGTGCCAGCAGCCCCGGGACTTCCACAGATACGCAGTATTTT
CDR3 protein: CASSPGTSTDTQYF

D gene: -
J gene: TRBJ1-4
clone size: -
V gene: TRBV7-8
CDR3 DNA: TGTGCCAGCAGCGCGGGGGCAGATGAAAAACTGTTTTTT
CDR3 protein: CASSAGADEKLFF

D gene: TRBD1
J gene: TRBJ2-4
clone size: -
V gene: TRBV29-1
CDR3 DNA: TGCAGCGTTAGTCCGGGACAGGGGAACAACATTCAGTACTTC
CDR3 protein: CSVSPGQGNNIQYF

D gene: TRBD1
J gene: TRBJ1-6
clone size: -
V gene: TRBV18
CDR3 DNA: TGTGCCAGCTCCGGACAGGGGGATTCACCCCTCCACTTT
CDR3 protein: CASSGQGDSPLHF

D gene: TRBD1
J gene: TRBJ1-6
clone size: -
V gene: TRBV2
CDR3 DNA: TGTGCCAGCAGTGAACAGGGGGCAAGCGGTTCACCCCTCCACTTT
CDR3 protein: CASSEQGASGSPLHF

D gene: TRBD1
J gene: TRBJ2-5
clone size: -
V gene: TRBV5-1
CDR3 DNA: TGCGCCAGCAGTCCCGGGACAGGGGGCTCGGGGGAGACCCAGTACTTC
CDR3 protein: CASSPGTGGSGETQYF

D gene: TRBD1
J gene: TRBJ1-1
clone size: -
V gene: TRBV5-1
CDR3 DNA: TGCGCCAGCAGCATGGGGACAGGGGAAACTGAAGCTTTCTTT
CDR3 protein: CASSMGTGETEAFF

D gene: -
J gene: TRBJ2-1
clone size: -
V gene: TRBV14
CDR3 DNA: TGTGCCAGCAGCCAAGATCGGATTTGGGGGGGGCTTCCTTACAATGAGCAGTTCTTC
CDR3 protein: CASSQDRIWGGLPYNEQFF